These 20 T cell receptor beta chains share one sample of origin, sequenced in a study of blood T cell repertoires in COVID-19. The table came from immunoSEQ multiplex PCR; TCRdb's copy has only in-frame clones and leaves some out. The sample records about 39,000 clones, approximately 84% being singletons. Sequenced: peripheral blood. All receptors derive from a man aged 45 to 65 with active or convalescent COVID-19.

The rearrangement joins TRBV10-3 to TRBJ2-7, with 9 bases lining up with TRBD2. The CDR3 spans 13 residues. Unmatched junction bases numbered 7, after V lost 10 bases and J lost 3 bases. Germline CDR1 and CDR2: ENHRY and SYGVKD. CDR3 in DNA: TGTGCCACCGCTCTAGCGGGGTACTACGAGCAGTACTTC. Its protein is CATALAGYYEQYF.

The chain combines TRBV5-4 with TRBJ2-7; tentative D call: TRBD1 (5 bases). Germline lookup yields CDR1 SGHNT and CDR2 YYREEE (reference sequence). Trimming stripped 3 bases from V and 2 bases from J, with 15 bases between. The CDR3 loop spans 15 amino acids. CDR3 sequence (DNA): TGTGCCAGCAGCTCCAGTTGGCAGGGAACCTACGAGCAGTACTTC. This sequence encodes CASSSSWQGTYEQYF.

This clone was found once. The chain recombines TRBV9 with TRBJ1-2; D not certain. CDR1 SGDLS and CDR2 YYNGEE come from the germline V gene. Deletions cut 4 bases from V and 3 bases from J, with 13 bases between. The CDR3 is 14 amino acids. CDR3 coding DNA: TGTGCCAGCAGCCCCCCCCAGGCTTACTATGGCTACACCTTC. It is translated as CASSPPQAYYGYTF.

This clone was counted between two and nine times. The CDR3: CASSLASGGDEQYF. In nucleotides, the CDR3 is TGTGCCAGCAGCTTAGCATCGGGGGGCGACGAGCAGTACTTC. The V and J genes are TRBV11-1 and TRBJ2-7; D is possibly TRBD2 (7 bases). Trimming shortened V by 0 bases and J by 5 bases, and 11 bases separated the two germline ends. The CDR3 loop spans 14 amino acids. Looked up from germline, CDR1 is SGHAT and CDR2 is FQDESV (reference sequence).

This chain uses TRBV5-1 with TRBJ2-6, with D possibly TRBD1 on 5 matching bases. The CDR3 spans 16 residues. V lost 0 bases and J 0 bases, leaving 7 bases between the germline ends. The germline V gene encodes CDR1 SGHRS and CDR2 YFSETQ. The CDR3 loop is CASSLGRASGANVLTF. The CDR3 DNA is TGCGCCAGCAGCTTGGGCAGGGCCTCTGGGGCCAACGTCCTGACTTTC.

This rearrangement joins TRBV28 to TRBJ1-3; the D is unclear. Trimming took 4 bases from V and 2 from J, leaving 18 bases between them. Germline CDR1 reads MDHEN; CDR2 reads SYDVKM. The CDR3 spans 17 residues. Here the CDR3 DNA reads TGTGCCAGCAGTTGGCGACTCGGGATGGAGCCTGGAAACACCATATATTTT. It specifies CASSWRLGMEPGNTIYF.

The gene calls are TRBV7-6 and TRBJ2-2; D not resolved. V dropped 1 base and J dropped 6 bases, with 12 bases sitting between them. Germline-derived CDR1 and CDR2 are SGHVS and FNYEAQ. The CDR3 is made up of 15 amino acids. This chain's CDR3 is CASSLGIGLAGELFF. Here the CDR3 DNA reads TGTGCCAGCAGCTTAGGGATCGGTCTAGCCGGGGAGCTGTTTTTT.

In its sample, this clone was seen once. The chain recombines TRBV3-1 (or the pseudogene TRBV3-2) with TRBJ2-1; 9 bases fit TRBD1. Unmatched junction bases numbered 14, after V lost 7 bases and J lost 10 bases. The CDR3 runs to 15 residues. Germline CDR1 LGHDT, CDR2 YNNKEL (reference sequence). The CDR3 DNA reads as TGTGCCAGCACCACCCCGGGACAGGGAATAGTGGAGCAGTTCTTC. This encodes CASTTPGQGIVEQFF.

This sequence joins TRBV6-5 and TRBJ1-1, with TRBD1 matching over 8 bases. Germline CDR1 reads MNHEY; CDR2 reads SVGAGI. J was trimmed by 1 base and V by 5 bases; bases with no gene match: 6. This CDR3 comprises 15 residues. The CDR3 bases are TGTGCCAGCAGTCCCCTGACAGGGGCGAACACTGAAGCTTTCTTT. Protein product: CASSPLTGANTEAFF.

The chain joins TRBV14 to TRBJ1-2, with 10 bases identical to TRBD1. The CDR3 is made up of 12 amino acids. Germline-derived CDR1 and CDR2 are SGHDN and FVKESK. Unmatched junction bases numbered 0, after V lost 4 bases and J lost 7 bases. DNA for the CDR3: TGTGCCAGCAGCCGGGACAGGGGTGGCTACACCTTC. Its translation is CASSRDRGGYTF.

This clone was detected only once. The chain carries TRBV19 and TRBJ1-3, with 8 positions matching TRBD1. The ends lost 5 bases at V and 1 base at J; junction bases unmatched: 10. The germline gives CDR1 LNHDA, CDR2 SQIVND (reference sequence). The CDR3 has 17 residues. This chain's CDR3 is CASSEAGTGVSGNTIYF. The CDR3 nucleotides read TGTGCCAGTAGTGAGGCCGGGACAGGCGTTTCTGGAAACACCATATATTTT. The variable domain in full, with the rest retrieved from reference TRBV19 and TRBJ1-3, is DGGITQSPKYLFRKEGQNVTLSCEQNLNHDAMYWYRQDPGQGLRLIYYSQIVNDFQKGDIAEGYSVSREKKESFPLTVTSAQKNPTAFYLCASSEAGTGVSGNTIYFGEGSWLTVV.

A few counts support this clone. The chain links TRBV23-1 to TRBJ2-7, with 7 bases identical to TRBD1. TRBV23-1 is an ORF for which the function is uncertain. The CDR3 runs to 13 residues. The ends lost 1 base at V and 5 bases at J; junction bases unmatched: 2. CDR3 amino acids: CASSQYRGDEQYF. The CDR3 DNA sequence: TGCGCCAGCAGTCAATACAGGGGCGACGAGCAGTACTTC.

The V call is TRBV19, the J call TRBJ1-1; D gene unclear. The CDR3 totals 11 residues. V was clipped by 7 bases and J by 1 base, with 4 bases between them. Germline lookup yields CDR1 LNHDA and CDR2 SQIVND (reference sequence). The CDR3 nucleotides read TGTGCCAGTACCGGGAACACTGAAGCTTTCTTT. This translates into CASTGNTEAFF.

V is TRBV19 and J is TRBJ2-5; D is unresolved. The germline gives CDR1 LNHDA, CDR2 SQIVND (reference sequence). The ends were cut back, 3 bases at V and 0 bases at J, with 11 bases in the middle. CDR3 length: 15 amino acids. In DNA form, the CDR3 reads TGTGCCAGTAGTATGCGACGCCAGGACCAAGAGACCCAGTACTTC. Its protein is CASSMRRQDQETQYF.

The genes are TRBV30 and TRBJ2-3, with a tentative D call TRBD2 (7 bases). Trimming stripped 1 base from V and 3 bases from J, with 14 bases between. CDR1 GTSNPN and CDR2 SVGIG come from the germline V gene (reference sequence). This CDR3 has 15 amino acids. CDR3 region: CAWSGSGGLTDTQYF. The CDR3 coding sequence is TGTGCCTGGAGTGGTTCGGGGGGCCTGACAGATACGCAGTATTTT.

The chain recombines TRBV7-2 with TRBJ1-3, with 10 nucleotides matching TRBD1. V dropped 4 bases and J dropped 1; count of bases not matched to a gene: 4. This CDR3 contains 16 residues. Germline CDR1 is SGHTA and CDR2 is FQGNSA. The CDR3 region is CASSSPGQGSGNTIYF. The CDR3, as DNA: TGTGCCAGCAGCTCCCCGGGACAGGGGTCTGGAAACACCATATATTTT.

This clone has a handful of counts. The V gene is TRBV11-2, the J gene TRBJ1-2; the D gene is possibly TRBD1 (6 bases). CDR1 SGHAT and CDR2 FQNNGV come from the germline V gene. V dropped 7 bases and J dropped 8 bases, with 14 bases sitting between them. The CDR3 contains 12 residues. Written as DNA, the CDR3 is TGTGCCAGCAACCAAGGGGGTCCCGGCTACACCTTC. It is translated as CASNQGGPGYTF.

This chain connects TRBV5-5 to TRBJ2-7, with D maybe TRBD1 (5 bases). Germline V gene sequence: CDR1 SGHKS, CDR2 YYEKEE (reference sequence). The CDR3 is 14 amino acids. The V end lost 0 bases, the J end lost 3 bases, and 10 bases lay between the germline ends. CDR3 amino acids: CASSLVFRDYEQYF. CDR3 sequence (DNA): TGTGCCAGCAGCTTGGTTTTCAGGGACTACGAGCAGTACTTC.

This clone appeared a few times. The chain links TRBV11-1 to TRBJ1-1, with 8 bases that match TRBD1. J lost 6 bases, V lost 4 bases, and 7 bases had no gene match. Germline CDR1 reads SGHAT; CDR2 reads FQDESV (reference sequence). The CDR3 sequence is 14 residues long. The CDR3 DNA follows: TGTGCCAGCAGCTCGCTGACAGGGGCTCCTGAAGCTTTCTTT. As protein: CASSSLTGAPEAFF.

The genes are TRBV6-5 and TRBJ2-7; no reliable D call. Trimming left V 5 bases short and J 2 bases short, with 13 bases between. Germline V gene sequence: CDR1 MNHEY, CDR2 SVGAGI. CDR3 length equals 14 residues. CDR3 DNA sequence: TGTGCCAGCAGTAGTCCCACTGTCACCTACGAGCAGTACTTC. Its protein is CASSSPTVTYEQYF.